Below, 19 T cell receptor beta chains from the same sample are listed, as sequenced in a study of cytomegalovirus exposure and HLA in healthy donors. Researchers ran the PCR with 60 Vbeta and 13 Jbeta primers. TCRdb's table, derived via immunoSEQ multiplex PCR, lists solely in-frame clones and lacks some. The table records about 120,000 clones, 70% to 80% of them present only once. What was sequenced was PBMCs. Receptors were obtained from a woman in her fifties or sixties in good health and CMV-seropositive.

This chain uses TRBV10-3 with TRBJ2-6; D may be TRBD1 (7 bases). Trimming cost V 8 bases and J 0 bases, with 14 bases left between them. The germline gives CDR1 ENHRY, CDR2 SYGVKD. This CDR3 region has 16 residues. The CDR3 spells CAIGAGGNSGANVLTF. The CDR3, as DNA: TGTGCCATCGGGGCAGGGGGGAACTCTGGGGCCAACGTCCTGACTTTC.

The chain carries TRBV28 and TRBJ2-7, with 8 bases lining up with TRBD1. V lost 2 bases, J lost 7 bases, and 10 bases stayed unmatched. This CDR3 region has 15 residues. CDR1 and CDR2 (germline): MDHEN, SYDVKM. CDR3 DNA: TGTGCCAGCAGTTTAACGGCAGGGGGCCCTTGGGAGCAGTACTTC. This translates into CASSLTAGGPWEQYF. Full variable domain (missing parts from reference TRBV28 and TRBJ2-7): DVKVTQSSRYLVKRTGEKVFLECVQDMDHENMFWYRQDPGLGLRLIYFSYDVKMKEKGDIPEGYSVSREKKERFSLILESASTNQTSMYLCASSLTAGGPWEQYFGPGTRLTVT.

This chain joins TRBV5-1 and TRBJ2-7; 8 positions match TRBD2. CDR3 length equals 18 residues. Germline loops: CDR1 SGHRS, CDR2 YFSETQ. The J segment lost 0 bases and the V segment lost 4 bases, leaving 15 bases of the junction unmatched. The CDR3 bases are TGCGCCAGCAGCCCGAATCTACTTAGCGGGGCGAGCTCCTACGAGCAGTACTTC. This encodes CASSPNLLSGASSYEQYF.

This chain links TRBV7-9 with TRBJ1-1; D possibly corresponds to TRBD1 (5 bases). V was clipped by 2 bases and J by 5 bases, with 12 bases between them. The CDR3 is made up of 14 amino acids. Per germline, CDR1 SEHNR and CDR2 FQNEAQ (reference sequence). CDR3 in amino acids: CASSLMAGGTEAFF. The CDR3 bases are TGTGCCAGCAGCTTAATGGCGGGGGGTACTGAAGCTTTCTTT.

This clone was seen only a few times. This chain joins TRBV4-1 and TRBJ2-7, with D maybe TRBD1 (5 bases). The V end lost 0 bases, the J end lost 2 bases, and 17 bases lay between the germline ends. The CDR3 length is 17 residues. Germline CDR1 is MGHRA and CDR2 is YSYEKL. The CDR3 here is CASSQDHSAGFPYEQYF. The DNA for the CDR3 is TGCGCCAGCAGCCAAGATCACTCGGCAGGGTTCCCCTACGAGCAGTACTTC.

V gene TRBV9 combines with J gene TRBJ2-1, with TRBD2 identical over 11 bases. Trimming cost V 4 bases and J 5 bases; bases outside gene matches: 5. CDR3 length: 15 amino acids. Germline-derived CDR1 and CDR2 are SGDLS and YYNGEE. DNA for the CDR3: TGTGCCAGCAGCCTAGCGGGAGGTCAAAACAATGAGCAGTTCTTC. Amino acid sequence: CASSLAGGQNNEQFF.

This sequence joins TRBV11-2 and TRBJ1-1; a weak D match, TRBD1 (5 bases). This CDR3 has 15 residues. Germline CDR1 and CDR2: SGHAT and FQNNGV. Trimming left V 2 bases short and J 4 bases short, with 14 bases between. The CDR3 is CASSLQGIMGTEAFF. The CDR3 nucleotides read TGTGCCAGCAGCTTACAGGGAATAATGGGCACTGAAGCTTTCTTT.

The genes are TRBV20-1 and TRBJ1-1, with D uncertain. The CDR3 is 11 residues long. The germline CDR1 and CDR2 sequences are DFQATT and SNEGSKA (reference sequence). V was cut by 3 bases and J by 7 bases, with 9 bases left in between. CDR3 loop: CSARPRDEAFF. CDR3 sequence (DNA): TGCAGTGCTAGGCCCCGGGATGAAGCTTTCTTT.

V and J are TRBV7-2 and TRBJ1-5, with D perhaps matching TRBD1 (5 bases). From germline, CDR1 is SGHTA and CDR2 FQGNSA. The CDR3 runs 15 residues. Trimming stripped 1 base from V and 7 bases from J, with 14 bases between. The CDR3 DNA sequence: TGTGCCAGCAGCTTAGGATGGTCAGGGTCACAGCCCCAGCATTTT. This codes for CASSLGWSGSQPQHF.

The rearrangement links TRBV11-1 to TRBJ2-1, with TRBD2 matching 12 bases. V shed 0 bases, J shed 10 bases, and the junction held 4 bases outside the gene matches. The CDR3 covers 15 residues. The germline CDR1 and CDR2 sequences are SGHAT and FQDESV (reference sequence). In DNA form, the CDR3 reads TGTGCCAGCAGCTTAGCACTAGCGGGGGGTGGGGAGCAGTTCTTC. Translated: CASSLALAGGGEQFF.

This clone showed up just a few times. V usage is TRBV7-7 and J usage is TRBJ2-2; 7 bases are shared with TRBD1. There are 14 residues in the CDR3. Germline CDR1 SSHAT, CDR2 FNYEAQ (reference sequence). With 5 bases clipped from V and 5 bases from J, the junction kept 5 bases outside the gene matches. CDR3 DNA sequence: TGTGCCAGCAGCCAGGACAGGACTACCGGGGAGCTGTTTTTT. Translated, it gives CASSQDRTTGELFF.

CDR3 sequence: CASTEGTGGKNIQYF. CDR3 bases: TGTGCCAGTACCGAGGGGACAGGGGGGAAAAACATTCAGTACTTC. V gene TRBV19 combines with J gene TRBJ2-4; 11 bases are shared with TRBD1. The CDR3 loop spans 15 amino acids. Germline lookup yields CDR1 LNHDA and CDR2 SQIVND (reference sequence). V lost 7 bases to trimming and J lost 4 bases; unmatched junction nucleotides: 6.

This chain links TRBV6-6 with TRBJ1-2; 8 bases are shared with TRBD1. J was trimmed by 5 bases and V by 5 bases; bases with no gene match: 10. Looked up from germline, CDR1 is MNHNY and CDR2 is SVGAGI (reference sequence). This CDR3 spans 15 amino acids. This CDR3 is CASSLDRDPAYGYTF. CDR3 in DNA: TGTGCCAGCAGTCTGGACAGGGATCCGGCGTATGGCTACACCTTC.

This clone occurred a few times. The chain combines TRBV27 with TRBJ1-2; TRBD1 matches 8 bases. Germline V gives CDR1 MNHEY, CDR2 SMNVEV (reference sequence). The CDR3 consists of 15 residues. J was trimmed by 4 bases and V by 2 bases; bases with no gene match: 6. The CDR3 loop reads CASSLRTGLTYGYTF. CDR3 DNA sequence: TGTGCCAGCAGTTTAAGGACAGGGTTAACCTATGGCTACACCTTC.

V is TRBV7-2 and J is TRBJ2-5; D gene uncertain. The CDR3 covers 19 residues. Germline V lookup: CDR1 SGHTA, CDR2 FQGNSA. V was pared by 0 bases and J by 1 base, with 21 bases between. CDR3 DNA sequence: TGTGCCAGCAGCTTAGCACCGCAAACCTCGAGGATACTCCAAGAGACCCAGTACTTC. Its protein product is CASSLAPQTSRILQETQYF. Full variable domain (missing parts from reference TRBV7-2 and TRBJ2-5): GAGVSQSPSNKVTEKGKDVELRCDPISGHTALYWYRQSLGQGLEFLIYFQGNSAPDKSGLPSDRFSAERTGGSVSTLTIQRTQQEDSAVYLCASSLAPQTSRILQETQYFGPGTRLLVL.

In DNA, the CDR3 is TGTGCCAGCAGCTTCGTGGGGACAGGTCTTGAGGCGCAGTACTTC. Amino acid sequence: CASSFVGTGLEAQYF. V gene TRBV7-3 combines with J gene TRBJ2-7; 8 bases are shared with TRBD1. J was trimmed by 9 bases and V by 3 bases; bases with no gene match: 13. The germline gives CDR1 SGHTA, CDR2 FQGTGA. This CDR3 comprises 15 residues. The variable domain in full, with the rest retrieved from reference TRBV7-3 and TRBJ2-7, is GAGVSQTPSNKVTEKGKYVELRCDPISGHTALYWYRQSLGQGPEFLIYFQGTGAADDSGLPNDRFFAVRPEGSVSTLKIQRTERGDSAVYLCASSFVGTGLEAQYFGPGTRLTVT.

This clone appeared a few times. The chain combines TRBV29-1 with TRBJ1-5; 7 positions agree with TRBD1. Germline-derived CDR1 and CDR2 are SQVTM and ANQGSEA. The trim removed 5 bases at V and 7 bases at J, leaving 5 bases unmatched. The CDR3 spans 12 residues. CDR3 in amino acids: CSVTGVGQPQHF. The CDR3 nucleotides are TGCAGCGTTACAGGGGTGGGGCAGCCCCAGCATTTT.

The J gene is TRBJ2-1, the V gene TRBV28; 7 nucleotides line up with TRBD2. CDR1 is MDHEN and CDR2 is SYDVKM in the germline V gene. This CDR3 spans 16 amino acids. J was trimmed by 7 bases and V by 1 base; bases with no gene match: 10. The CDR3 sequence is CASSLSAGAWNNEQFF. DNA for the CDR3: TGTGCCAGCAGTTTATCTGCGGGAGCGTGGAATAATGAGCAGTTCTTC.

The rearrangement joins TRBV11-1 to TRBJ2-2; TRBD2 agrees at 12 bases. The V and J ends lost 4 bases and 5 bases, in that order; junction bases with no gene match: 8. There are 17 residues in the CDR3. CDR1 is SGHAT and CDR2 is FQDESV in the germline V gene (reference sequence). The CDR3: CASSSRLGLAGTGELFF. In DNA form, the CDR3 reads TGTGCCAGCAGCTCCAGACTAGGACTAGCGGGAACCGGGGAGCTGTTTTTT.